Below, 24 T cell receptor beta chains from the same sample are listed, as sequenced in a study of CD8 T cells in Susac syndrome. Reverse transcription used about 0.5 to 1 ug RNA and random hexamers. A single record per CDR3 protein comes from TCRdb applying MiXCR to the immunoSEQ multiplex PCR reads. Of around 300,000 distinct CDR3 sequences listed, 70% to 90% are singletons. Sequencing was done on a sample of CD8+ T cells from PBMCs. Every receptor here comes from a human donor with multiple sclerosis.

This clonotype was counted a few times. The gene calls are TRBV27 and TRBJ2-7; no reliable D call. CDR3 size: 13 residues. V was clipped by 0 bases and J by 0 bases, with 3 bases between them. Germline V CDR1 and CDR2: MNHEY, SMNVEV (reference sequence). The CDR3 DNA is TGTGCCAGCAGTTTATCGCGCTCCTACGAGCAGTACTTC. Protein product: CASSLSRSYEQYF.

The V and J genes are TRBV27 and TRBJ2-7; 7 bases are a match to TRBD2. From germline, CDR1 is MNHEY and CDR2 SMNVEV (reference sequence). V lost 3 bases to trimming and J lost 0 bases; unmatched junction nucleotides: 2. CDR3 length: 14 residues. Written as DNA, the CDR3 is TGTGCCAGCAGTTTGGAGCGGGACTCCTACGAGCAGTACTTC. Translating it yields CASSLERDSYEQYF.

The V and J genes are TRBV4-1 and TRBJ1-2, with D uncertain. Per the germline V gene, CDR1 is MGHRA and CDR2 is YSYEKL. This CDR3 spans 15 amino acids. V shed 0 bases and J shed 4 bases, with 12 bases lying between them. The CDR3 DNA reads as TGCGCCAGCAGCCAAGATCGGAAAGATCTCTATGGCTACACCTTC. Protein: CASSQDRKDLYGYTF.

This chain connects TRBV19 to TRBJ1-5; D not resolved. Germline CDR1 reads LNHDA; CDR2 reads SQIVND (reference sequence). Trimming cost V 8 bases and J 0 bases, with 11 bases left between them. CDR3 length: 14 amino acids. The CDR3 DNA sequence: TGTGCCAGTGATCCGTTTGATAGCAATCAGCCCCAGCATTTT. This translates into CASDPFDSNQPQHF.

The V and J genes are TRBV7-9 and TRBJ1-1; unclear D gene. This CDR3 comprises 13 residues. Trimming cost V 5 bases and J 6 bases, with 13 bases left between them. The germline CDR1 and CDR2 sequences are SEHNR and FQNEAQ (reference sequence). DNA of the CDR3: TGTGCCAGCAGCCCTTCGTTCTCCCCTGAAGCTTTCTTT. The encoded protein is CASSPSFSPEAFF.

V is TRBV5-1 and J is TRBJ2-2; 7 bases fit TRBD2. The V gene's germline CDR1 is SGHRS and CDR2 YFSETQ. The length of the CDR3 is 17 residues. The J segment lost 5 bases and the V segment lost 0 bases, leaving 10 bases of the junction unmatched. The CDR3 region has the DNA TGCGCCAGCAGCTTGGGCTTCAGCGGGGAGCGGACCGGGGAGCTGTTTTTT. Translated, it gives CASSLGFSGERTGELFF.

The rearrangement joins TRBV11-2 to TRBJ2-7; D unclear. Trimming stripped 2 bases from V and 0 bases from J, with 8 bases between. Germline V CDR1 and CDR2: SGHAT, FQNNGV. The CDR3 has 14 amino acids. The CDR3 is CASSLYSPSYEQYF. As DNA, the CDR3 is TGTGCCAGCAGCTTATACTCCCCCTCCTACGAGCAGTACTTC.

This chain connects TRBV20-1 to TRBJ2-1; no definite D call. V was pared by 0 bases and J by 0 bases, with 6 bases between. Germline lookup yields CDR1 DFQATT and CDR2 SNEGSKA (reference sequence). This CDR3 contains 14 residues. CDR3 nucleotide sequence: TGCAGTGCTAGAGATCCCAGCTCCTACAATGAGCAGTTCTTC. This translates into CSARDPSSYNEQFF.

The chain employs TRBV2 and TRBJ2-7; 8 bases line up with TRBD2. Germline V CDR1 and CDR2: SNHLY, FYNNEI. CDR3 length: 14 amino acids. V shed 7 bases, J shed 3 bases, and the junction held 8 bases outside the gene matches. In nucleotides, the CDR3 is TGTGCCAGCACAGGGACTAGACGGTACTACGAGCAGTACTTC. This sequence encodes CASTGTRRYYEQYF. Based on the CDR3 plus reference TRBV2 and TRBJ2-7, the full variable domain is EPEVTQTPSHQVTQMGQEVILRCVPISNHLYFYWYRQILGQKVEFLVSFYNNEISEKSEIFDDQFSVERPDGSNFTLKIRSTKLEDSAMYFCASTGTRRYYEQYFGPGTRLTVT.

The chain is built from TRBV15 and TRBJ2-1, with TRBD2 identical over 12 bases. CDR3 length: 17 residues. The V gene end was trimmed by 0 bases and the J gene end by 6 bases; junction bases not matched to a gene: 6. Germline loops: CDR1 LNHNV, CDR2 YYDKDF (reference sequence). The CDR3 sequence is CATSRDKTSGRGNEQFF. The CDR3 region has the DNA TGTGCCACCAGCAGAGATAAGACTAGCGGGAGAGGCAATGAGCAGTTCTTC.

This clonotype is a singleton in its sample. DNA for the CDR3: TGCAGCAAAATGGGAGTATCCTACAATGAGCAGTTCTTC. The encoded protein is CSKMGVSYNEQFF. The chain combines TRBV20-1 with TRBJ2-1, with D perhaps TRBD2 (5 bases). The length of the CDR3 is 13 residues. Germline V gene sequence: CDR1 DFQATT, CDR2 SNEGSKA (reference sequence).

The chain recombines TRBV19 with TRBJ2-7; 13 nucleotides line up with TRBD2. Trimming took 8 bases from V and 6 from J; bases not matched to a gene: 10. The CDR3 has 15 residues. Germline V gives CDR1 LNHDA, CDR2 SQIVND (reference sequence). The CDR3 bases are TGTGCCAGTTCAGGACTAGCGGGAGTTTTGAGCGAGCAGTACTTC. As protein: CASSGLAGVLSEQYF. Supplemented by reference TRBV19 and TRBJ2-7, the full variable domain reads DGGITQSPKYLFRKEGQNVTLSCEQNLNHDAMYWYRQDPGQGLRLIYYSQIVNDFQKGDIAEGYSVSREKKESFPLTVTSAQKNPTAFYLCASSGLAGVLSEQYFGPGTRLTVT.

This rearrangement joins TRBV7-9 to TRBJ1-2; D is perhaps TRBD1 (5 bases). The CDR3 length is 16 residues. Germline CDR1 SEHNR, CDR2 FQNEAQ (reference sequence). Trimming took 1 base from V and 3 from J, leaving 15 bases between them. In DNA, the CDR3 is TGTGCCAGCAGCTTAGAGGGACTCAGAGGGGACTATGGCTACACCTTC. It translates to CASSLEGLRGDYGYTF. Combining the CDR3 with reference TRBV7-9 and TRBJ1-2 gives the whole variable domain DTGVSQNPRHKITKRGQNVTFRCDPISEHNRLYWYRQTLGQGPEFLTYFQNEAQLEKSRLLSDRFSAERPKGSFSTLEIQRTEQGDSAMYLCASSLEGLRGDYGYTFGSGTRLTVV.

The gene calls are TRBV27 and TRBJ2-7; TRBD1 is a possible D gene (6 bases). Germline V gene sequence: CDR1 MNHEY, CDR2 SMNVEV (reference sequence). V lost 1 base and J lost 7, with 23 bases in between. The CDR3 covers 17 residues. The CDR3 sequence is CASSLFPGQGRSWEQYF. CDR3 nucleotides: TGTGCCAGCAGTTTATTTCCCGGTCAGGGGCGTTCGTGGGAGCAGTACTTC.

This chain connects TRBV28 to TRBJ1-3; 7 bases align to TRBD1. The ends lost 6 bases at V and 0 bases at J; junction bases unmatched: 5. CDR1 and CDR2 (germline): MDHEN, SYDVKM. This CDR3 contains 15 residues. The CDR3 loop reads CASSRTGVSGNTIYF. Written as DNA, the CDR3 is TGTGCCAGCAGCCGTACAGGGGTCTCTGGAAACACCATATATTTT.

The V and J genes are TRBV6-1 and TRBJ1-1, with 8 bases fitting TRBD1. The V gene end was trimmed by 7 bases and the J gene end by 6 bases; junction bases not matched to a gene: 22. The CDR3 loop spans 18 amino acids. Germline values: CDR1 MNHNS, CDR2 SASEGT. CDR3 sequence: CASTQTDRGIQDRSEAFF. CDR3 bases: TGTGCCAGCACCCAAACCGACAGGGGCATACAGGACAGGTCTGAAGCTTTCTTT.

The V call is TRBV28, the J call TRBJ1-3, with D perhaps matching TRBD1 (5 bases). The ends were cut back, 3 bases at V and 4 bases at J, with 13 bases in the middle. Germline CDR1 and CDR2: MDHEN and SYDVKM. The CDR3 covers 15 residues. This chain's CDR3 is CASSLSRRDGNTIYF. CDR3 sequence (DNA): TGTGCCAGCAGTTTGAGTCGCAGGGACGGAAACACCATATATTTT.

The genes are TRBV6-6 and TRBJ1-2; D gene uncertain. The CDR3 covers 14 residues. In germline, CDR1 is MNHNY, CDR2 SVGAGI (reference sequence). V was cut by 2 bases and J by 7 bases, with 14 bases left in between. This CDR3 is CASSYVAELFGYTF. CDR3 sequence (DNA): TGTGCCAGCAGTTACGTCGCGGAGCTGTTTGGCTACACCTTC.

This clonotype appeared a single time. This chain joins TRBV4-3 and TRBJ1-4; TRBD1 might be the D (6 bases). The germline V gene encodes CDR1 LGHNA and CDR2 YSLEER. CDR3 length equals 17 residues. The germline V and J ends were trimmed by 2 bases and 2 bases, with 15 bases remaining between them. The CDR3 region is CASSQWTGGATNEKLFF. CDR3 bases: TGCGCCAGCAGCCAATGGACGGGGGGCGCGACTAATGAAAAACTGTTTTTT.

The chain couples TRBV12-3 or TRBV12-4 to TRBJ2-7; D perhaps matches TRBD2 (5 bases). The CDR3 runs 12 residues. V lost 5 bases, J lost 3 bases, and 8 bases lay in between. CDR3: CASSRRGYEQYF. The CDR3 bases are TGTGCCAGCAGTCGCCGGGGCTACGAGCAGTACTTC.

This chain uses TRBV27 with TRBJ2-3; 9 positions match TRBD2. V trimming: 5 bases; J trimming: 4 bases; junction bases outside the gene matches: 13. Germline CDR1 reads MNHEY; CDR2 reads SMNVEV (reference sequence). The CDR3 sequence is 17 residues long. CDR3 DNA: TGTGCCAGCAGTCCCCGACTAGCGGAGGGCGTCGCAGATACGCAGTATTTT. This sequence encodes CASSPRLAEGVADTQYF.

The chain joins TRBV2 to TRBJ1-5; a weak D match, TRBD1 (6 bases). Germline CDR1 reads SNHLY; CDR2 reads FYNNEI. The CDR3 has 14 residues. V was trimmed by 6 bases and J by 3 bases, leaving 12 bases between them. The DNA of the CDR3 is TGTGCCAGCAGATACACAGGGACCAATCAGCCCCAGCATTTT. Amino acids: CASRYTGTNQPQHF.

The chain has TRBV7-6 and TRBJ1-6; 8 bases align to TRBD1. The CDR3 has 14 amino acids. Trimming removed 3 bases from V and 6 bases from J; junction bases left unmatched: 1. Germline CDR1 SGHVS, CDR2 FNYEAQ. The CDR3 loop reads CASSFGQGNSPLHF. For the CDR3, the DNA is TGTGCCAGCAGCTTCGGACAGGGTAATTCACCCCTCCACTTT.

The chain has TRBV15 and TRBJ1-5; no reliable D call. The ends were cut back, 7 bases at V and 0 bases at J, with 10 bases in the middle. The V gene's germline CDR1 is LNHNV and CDR2 YYDKDF (reference sequence). This CDR3 region has 14 residues. DNA of the CDR3: TGTGCCACCACACCAGGCTATAGCAATCAGCCCCAGCATTTT. Amino acids: CATTPGYSNQPQHF. Looking up the rest from reference TRBV15 and TRBJ1-5 gives the full variable domain: DAMVIQNPRYQVTQFGKPVTLSCSQTLNHNVMYWYQQKSSQAPKLLFHYYDKDFNNEADTPDNFQSRRPNTSFCFLDIRSPGLGDTAMYLCATTPGYSNQPQHFGDGTRLSIL.